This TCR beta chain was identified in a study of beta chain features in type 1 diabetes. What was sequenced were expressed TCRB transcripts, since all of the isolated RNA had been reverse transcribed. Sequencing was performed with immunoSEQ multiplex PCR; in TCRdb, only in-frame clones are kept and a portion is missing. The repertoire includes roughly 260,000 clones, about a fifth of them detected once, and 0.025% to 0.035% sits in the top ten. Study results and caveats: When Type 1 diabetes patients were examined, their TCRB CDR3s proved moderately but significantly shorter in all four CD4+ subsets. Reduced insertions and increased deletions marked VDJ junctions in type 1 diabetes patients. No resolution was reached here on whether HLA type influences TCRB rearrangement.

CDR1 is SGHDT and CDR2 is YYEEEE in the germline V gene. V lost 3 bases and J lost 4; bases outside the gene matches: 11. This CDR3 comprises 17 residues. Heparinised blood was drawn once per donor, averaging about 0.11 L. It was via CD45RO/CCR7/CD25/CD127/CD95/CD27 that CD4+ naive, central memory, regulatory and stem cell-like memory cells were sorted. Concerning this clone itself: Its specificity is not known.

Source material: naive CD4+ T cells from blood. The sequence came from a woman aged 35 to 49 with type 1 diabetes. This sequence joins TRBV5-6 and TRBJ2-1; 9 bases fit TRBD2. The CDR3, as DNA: TGTGCCAGCAGCTCAGCGGGGGGCGCGGTCCGATACAATGAGCAGTTCTTC. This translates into CASSSAGGAVRYNEQFF.